One sample yielded the 18 T cell receptor beta chains listed below, sequenced in a study of T cells in Graves' hyperthyroidism and ophthalmopathy. Amplified regions were TCR beta CDR3 sequences from RNA transcripts. A first-round RT-PCR of the TCR CDR3 used the HTBI primer set. TCRdb fed the multiplex PCR reads into MiXCR, producing one record per CDR3 protein. The repertoire holds hundreds of thousands of distinct CDR3 sequences, 22% seen once, with 50% to 75% in the top ten. Sequencing was done on a sample of blood. These receptors were taken from a man aged 25 to 45 with Graves' ophthalmopathy.

This clonotype has a count of ten or more. This chain joins TRBV11-2 and TRBJ2-7; TRBD1 is a possible D gene (6 bases). Germline CDR1 SGHAT, CDR2 FQNNGV. Deletions cut 4 bases from V and 0 bases from J, with 16 bases between. The CDR3 is 16 residues long. The CDR3 reads CASSYGARGSSYEQYF. CDR3 nucleotide sequence: TGTGCCAGCAGCTATGGGGCCAGGGGTAGCTCCTACGAGCAGTACTTC.

This clonotype occurred a few times. The CDR3: CAWSVSRTSGTGELFF. The CDR3, as DNA: TGTGCCTGGAGTGTGAGCAGGACTAGCGGCACCGGGGAGCTGTTTTTT. The chain employs TRBV30 and TRBJ2-2; TRBD2 matches 10 bases. Germline V lookup: CDR1 GTSNPN, CDR2 SVGIG (reference sequence). Trimming removed 0 bases from V and 4 bases from J; junction bases left unmatched: 5. CDR3 length equals 16 residues. The full variable domain, its missing parts supplied by reference TRBV30 and TRBJ2-2, is SQTIHQWPATLVQPVGSPLSLECTVEGTSNPNLYWYRQAAGRGLQLLFYSVGIGQISSEVPQNLSASRPQDRQFILSSKKLLLSDSGFYLCAWSVSRTSGTGELFFGEGSRLTVL.

This clonotype was recorded a few times. The rearrangement links TRBV12-3 or TRBV12-4 to TRBJ1-1; D ambiguous. This CDR3 is built from 13 residues. Trimming cost V 0 bases and J 6 bases, with 8 bases left between them. The chain's CDR3 is CASSLARASEAFF. CDR3 nucleotides: TGTGCCAGCAGTTTAGCGCGGGCATCTGAAGCTTTCTTT.

This clonotype was observed many times. CDR3 sequence: CASNPLGAGVGNEQFF. The DNA of the CDR3 is TGTGCCAGCAACCCCCTAGGAGCGGGAGTTGGCAATGAGCAGTTCTTC. The chain joins TRBV11-2 to TRBJ2-1, with 8 bases matching TRBD2. Losses at the gene ends were 7 bases for V and 6 bases for J; bases not matched to a gene: 14. CDR3 size: 16 residues. CDR1 and CDR2 from the germline V gene are SGHAT and FQNNGV.

This clonotype was recorded a few times. The chain couples TRBV30 to TRBJ1-5; D gene unclear. Germline CDR1 reads GTSNPN; CDR2 reads SVGIG (reference sequence). The CDR3 extends over 13 amino acids. The V gene lost 4 bases and the J gene lost 7 bases, with 14 bases spanning the gap. CDR3: CAWNVGPNQPQHF. CDR3 nucleotides: TGTGCCTGGAATGTGGGCCCGAACCAGCCCCAGCATTTT.

This clonotype has more than one count but fewer than ten. The chain links TRBV2 to TRBJ2-5, with 7 bases lining up with TRBD1. The ends lost 8 bases at V and 2 bases at J; junction bases unmatched: 8. CDR3 length equals 14 residues. Germline CDR1 and CDR2: SNHLY and FYNNEI. CDR3 DNA: TGTGCCAGCGGGAGATCGGGACAGCAAGAGACCCAGTACTTC. As protein: CASGRSGQQETQYF.

This clonotype was seen just once. The chain has TRBV20-1 and TRBJ2-5; TRBD1 aligns across 8 bases. With V trimmed by 1 base and J by 5 bases, 12 bases remained unmatched. Per the germline V gene, CDR1 is DFQATT and CDR2 is SNEGSKA (reference sequence). This CDR3 has 16 residues. The CDR3 reads CSARAFGQGEWETQYF. CDR3 bases: TGCAGTGCTAGAGCTTTCGGACAGGGAGAATGGGAGACCCAGTACTTC.

This clonotype was seen many times. This chain uses TRBV11-2 with TRBJ1-2; D gene ambiguous. The length of the CDR3 is 12 residues. Germline V gene data show CDR1 as SGHAT and CDR2 as FQNNGV. V lost 4 bases and J 8 bases, leaving 11 bases between the germline ends. Here the CDR3 reads CASSSPVMGYTF. The CDR3 DNA reads as TGTGCCAGCAGCTCTCCAGTTATGGGCTACACCTTC.

This clonotype has only one observation. CDR3 sequence reads: CASSLERTSDTQYF. The CDR3, as DNA: TGCGCCAGCAGCTTGGAGCGGACATCAGATACGCAGTATTTT. The chain couples TRBV5-1 to TRBJ2-3, with D tentatively TRBD1 or TRBD2 (5 bases each). The CDR3 spans 14 residues. CDR1 and CDR2 (germline): SGHRS, YFSETQ. With 0 bases removed from V and 4 bases from J, the gap between germline ends came to 9 bases.

The sample holds many counts of this clonotype. The chain is built from TRBV5-4 and TRBJ1-1, with a weak D call TRBD1 (6 bases). The V and J ends lost 0 bases and 2 bases respectively, with 11 bases between them. The CDR3 is 15 residues long. Germline V gives CDR1 SGHNT, CDR2 YYREEE (reference sequence). The CDR3 loop reads CASSLAGGPNTEAFF. The DNA of the CDR3 is TGTGCCAGCAGCTTGGCCGGGGGGCCTAACACTGAAGCTTTCTTT.

As regards this clonotype: This could be a read error, since a much larger clone is one nucleotide away. The V and J genes are TRBV24-1 and TRBJ2-3, with D possibly TRBD2 on 5 matching bases. Germline V lookup: CDR1 KGHDR, CDR2 SFDVKD. The CDR3 covers 12 residues. Trimming shortened V by 2 bases and J by 6 bases, and 5 bases separated the two germline ends. The CDR3 DNA sequence: TGTGCCACCAGTGATTCGGGGGATACGCAGTATTTT. As protein: CATSDSGDTQYF.

With respect to this clonotype: No conserved phenylalanine or tryptophan is present at the end of the CDR3, so a read error is the likely explanation. The chain uses TRBV7-9 and TRBJ2-5; 10 bases line up with TRBD1. V gave up 2 bases and J gave up 1 base; unmatched junction bases: 7. The germline V gene has CDR1 SEHNR and CDR2 FQNEAQ (reference sequence). The CDR3 is 17 amino acids. The CDR3 loop is CASSLRRDRGFQETQYL. The CDR3 coding sequence is TGTGCCAGCAGCTTAAGACGGGACAGGGGCTTCCAAGAGACCCAGTACCTC.

In this sample, this clonotype turned up many times. This chain links TRBV28 with TRBJ1-4; TRBD1 might be the D (6 bases). The CDR3 is 13 amino acids. Per germline, CDR1 MDHEN and CDR2 SYDVKM. V lost 8 bases and J lost 7, with 14 bases in between. In DNA, the CDR3 is TGTGCCAGCTTGGCGGGGGGCGGTGAAAAACTGTTTTTT. This translates into CASLAGGGEKLFF.

In this sample, this clonotype turned up many times. This CDR3 is CASSLDGSYNEQFF. The CDR3 DNA follows: TGCGCCAGCAGCTTGGACGGGTCCTACAATGAGCAGTTCTTC. The chain has TRBV5-1 and TRBJ2-1; D remains ambiguous. The CDR3 is 14 amino acids. V lost 0 bases and J lost 1, with 5 bases in between. Germline V CDR1 and CDR2: SGHRS, YFSETQ.

Remarks on this clonotype: A read error is possible here, since a much larger clone lies one base away. This rearrangement joins TRBV7-2 to TRBJ2-3; TRBD2 matches 12 bases. The CDR3 extends over 17 amino acids. V shed 3 bases, J shed 11 bases, and the junction held 15 bases outside the gene matches. Germline V gene lookup returns CDR1 SGHTA and CDR2 FQGNSA. CDR3 region: CASSLGPSGRAGRGQYF. In DNA form, the CDR3 reads TGTGCCAGCAGCTTGGGCCCTAGCGGGAGGGCCGGAAGAGGGCAGTATTTT.

The gene calls are TRBV9 and TRBJ2-3, with TRBD2 as a possible D gene (6 bases). With 0 bases removed from V and 2 bases from J, the gap between germline ends came to 10 bases. Per the germline V gene, CDR1 is SGDLS and CDR2 is YYNGEE. This CDR3 has 15 residues. CDR3 coding DNA: TGTGCCAGCAGCGTAGCGGGGGAAACCACAGATACGCAGTATTTT. Encoded protein: CASSVAGETTDTQYF.

This clonotype was found a few times. The chain employs TRBV7-2 and TRBJ2-2; tentative D call: TRBD2 (6 bases). The V gene lost 6 bases and the J gene lost 0 bases, with 14 bases spanning the gap. This CDR3 has 16 residues. Germline loops: CDR1 SGHTA, CDR2 FQGNSA. CDR3 DNA sequence: TGTGCCAGCAGGAAACAGCGGGCCGCGAACACCGGGGAGCTGTTTTTT. Its translation: CASRKQRAANTGELFF.

This clonotype was counted a few times. The chain combines TRBV7-2 with TRBJ1-2, with 10 bases aligning to TRBD1. The V segment lost 5 bases and the J segment 4 bases; nucleotides outside the gene matches: 10. In germline, CDR1 is SGHTA, CDR2 FQGNSA. CDR3 length: 16 residues. The CDR3 sequence: CASSPLDRGHAYGYTF. The CDR3 coding sequence is TGTGCCAGCAGCCCCCTAGACAGGGGGCATGCCTATGGCTACACCTTC.